This T cell receptor beta chain was documented in a study of blood T cell repertoires in COVID-19. Study-wide background: COVID-19 samples, acute and convalescent, were from the United States, Italy and Spain. PBMCs, B-cell-depleted T cells, or T cells provided the cDNA or gDNA that made up the material.

Germline V CDR1 and CDR2: GTSNPN, SVGIG (reference sequence). The CDR3 has 16 residues. V was pared by 1 base and J by 4 bases, with 10 bases of the junction left unmatched. In the original workflow: The assay estimated nucleated cells by amplifying reference gene primers. Here immunoSEQ multiplex PCR was the method, and the copy in TCRdb shows in-frame clones only, minus some. From that table come the V and J calls and clone size; the DNA was used to work out D and trimming. The sample consists of some 130,000 clones, 75% to 90% of them appearing once. The origin of this receptor is a man between 60 and 75 years old with active or convalescent COVID-19. The V gene is TRBV30, the J gene TRBJ2-3; TRBD2 aligns across 8 bases. What was sequenced was peripheral blood. CDR3 amino acids: CAWSAAGAPVADTQYF. For the CDR3, the DNA is TGTGCCTGGAGTGCAGCGGGGGCCCCGGTCGCAGATACGCAGTATTTT.